The T cell receptor (beta chain) under discussion was sequenced for a study of blood T cell repertoires in COVID-19. With 4 bases clipped from V and 8 bases from J, the junction kept 19 bases outside the gene matches. This CDR3 is built from 18 residues. Looked up from germline, CDR1 is SGHRS and CDR2 is YFSETQ. Generated by immunoSEQ multiplex PCR, the TCRdb table keeps only in-frame clones and is missing some. The data show 210,000 or so clones, over 75% seen once. The TCR sequence derives from a human donor in a cohort sampled during active COVID-19. Sequencing was done on a sample of peripheral blood. This sequence joins TRBV5-1 and TRBJ2-1; 9 nucleotides line up with TRBD2. In nucleotides, the CDR3 is TGCGCCAGCAGCCCGGGAAGGGCGGGAGGGCCGGGTTTAGATGAGCAGTTCTTC. The encoded protein is CASSPGRAGGPGLDEQFF. Drawing the rest from reference TRBV5-1 and TRBJ2-1, the complete variable domain is KAGVTQTPRYLIKTRGQQVTLSCSPISGHRSVSWYQQTPGQGLQFLFEYFSETQRNKGNFPGRFSGRQFSNSRSEMNVSTLELGDSALYLCASSPGRAGGPGLDEQFFGPGTRLTVL.